The TCR beta chain under discussion was sequenced for a study of monozygotic twins with inflammatory bowel disease. Every sample had its cDNA made across eight separate reactions. Nested amplification of TCRalpha and TCRbeta cDNA involved two PCRs of around 16 and 10 cycles. For each CDR3 protein, TCRdb gives one entry from its re-call of the 5' RACE reads, without DNA. The data include roughly 150,000 distinct CDR3 sequences; the top ten clones carry 0.95% to 1.5%. The CDR3 is 13 amino acids. V and J are TRBV12-3 or TRBV12-4 and TRBJ1-2. The sequence was obtained from a human donor with ulcerative colitis or Crohn's disease, or a healthy co-twin of an affected twin (not recorded which). The sample was blood. The CDR3 region is CASTLWGLDGYTF.